The TCR beta chain described here comes from a study of CD8 T cells in ankylosing spondylitis. The TCR beta libraries were generated through quantitative 5'-RACE incorporating molecular barcodes. TCRdb reanalysed the 5' RACE reads using MiXCR and keeps one entry per CDR3 protein. The sample includes under 200,000 distinct CDR3 sequences, approximately 10% of them seen just once. This CDR3 is built from 15 residues. This clonotype was observed a handful of times. Its specificity is unknown. General study points: Matched ankylosing spondylitis synovial fluid reportedly showed significant enrichment of disease-linked clones. In ankylosing spondylitis blood, a motif of fewer than 10 highly homologous TCR beta variants appeared characteristic. Relatively scarce in peripheral blood, disease-linked clones were CD8+.

The receptor was isolated from a male donor with ankylosing spondylitis or in good health (not recorded which). The chain joins TRBV21-1 to TRBJ2-7; TRBD1 was called by the table and not checked on the DNA. TRBV21-1 is reported as a pseudogene. Input material: blood, either unsorted or a sorted T cell fraction (not recorded which). CDR3 nucleotides: TGTGCCAGACCGGACAGGGGTTTAGTGCTCTACGAGCAGTACTTC. Translating gives CARPDRGLVLYEQYF.